The text below deals with one T cell receptor (beta chain). The table came from immunoSEQ multiplex PCR; TCRdb's copy has only in-frame clones and leaves some out. The sample has 600,000 or so clones, about 98% seen once. The data stem from a study of shared clonotypes between healthy human individuals. Cells designated naive CD8 were CD45RO-negative and were positively selected for CCR7, with terminally differentiated effector memory CD45RA+ cells excluded. Trimming removed 1 base at V and 5 bases at J, with 23 bases between. Germline assignment: CDR1 SGHTA and CDR2 FQGNSA. The CDR3 consists of 18 residues.

The V call is TRBV7-2, the J call TRBJ2-5; weak D call: TRBD1 (6 bases). This TCR derives from a man between 25 and 39 years old in good health. The sample consisted of naive CD8+ T cells sorted from blood. CDR3 residues: CASSLGGYAALRGETQYF. The DNA for the CDR3 is TGTGCCAGCAGCTTAGGTGGTTACGCGGCCTTGAGGGGGGAGACCCAGTACTTC.